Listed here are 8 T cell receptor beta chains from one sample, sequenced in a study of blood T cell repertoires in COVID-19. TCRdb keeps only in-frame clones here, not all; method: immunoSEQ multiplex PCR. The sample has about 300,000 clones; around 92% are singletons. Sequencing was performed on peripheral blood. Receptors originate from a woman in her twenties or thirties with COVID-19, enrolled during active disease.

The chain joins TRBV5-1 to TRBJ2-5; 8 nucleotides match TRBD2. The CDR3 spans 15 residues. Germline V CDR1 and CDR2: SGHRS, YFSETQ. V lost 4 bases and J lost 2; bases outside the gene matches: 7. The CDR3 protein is CASSPFGGGQETQYF. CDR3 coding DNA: TGCGCCAGCAGCCCCTTTGGCGGGGGGCAAGAGACCCAGTACTTC. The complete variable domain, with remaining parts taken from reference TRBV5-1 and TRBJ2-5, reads KAGVTQTPRYLIKTRGQQVTLSCSPISGHRSVSWYQQTPGQGLQFLFEYFSETQRNKGNFPGRFSGRQFSNSRSEMNVSTLELGDSALYLCASSPFGGGQETQYFGPGTRLLVL.

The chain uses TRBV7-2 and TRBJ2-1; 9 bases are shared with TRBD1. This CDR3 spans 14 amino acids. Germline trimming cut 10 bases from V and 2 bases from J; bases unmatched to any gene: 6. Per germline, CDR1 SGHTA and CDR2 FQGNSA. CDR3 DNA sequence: TGTGCCACGGCGCGGGACAGGGCCTACAATGAGCAGTTCTTC. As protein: CATARDRAYNEQFF.

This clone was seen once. The CDR3: CSVTGFTGELFF. In DNA, the CDR3 is TGCAGCGTTACAGGGTTCACCGGGGAGCTGTTTTTT. The gene calls are TRBV29-1 and TRBJ2-2; a weak D match, TRBD1 (6 bases). There are 12 residues in the CDR3. The V gene's germline CDR1 is SQVTM and CDR2 ANQGSEA. Trimming pared 5 bases from V and 4 bases from J, leaving 8 bases between.

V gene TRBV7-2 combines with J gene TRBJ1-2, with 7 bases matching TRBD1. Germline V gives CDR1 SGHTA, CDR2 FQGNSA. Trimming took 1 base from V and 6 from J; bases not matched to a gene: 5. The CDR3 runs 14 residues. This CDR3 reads CASSLVAGGHGYTF. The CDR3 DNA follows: TGTGCCAGCAGCTTAGTTGCAGGGGGGCATGGCTACACCTTC.

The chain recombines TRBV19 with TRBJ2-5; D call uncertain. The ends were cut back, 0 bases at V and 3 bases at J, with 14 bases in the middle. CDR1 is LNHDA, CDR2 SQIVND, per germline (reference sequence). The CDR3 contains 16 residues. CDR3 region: CASSIDWHLGEETQYF. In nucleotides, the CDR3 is TGTGCCAGTAGTATAGATTGGCATTTGGGCGAAGAGACCCAGTACTTC. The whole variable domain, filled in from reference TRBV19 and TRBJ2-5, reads DGGITQSPKYLFRKEGQNVTLSCEQNLNHDAMYWYRQDPGQGLRLIYYSQIVNDFQKGDIAEGYSVSREKKESFPLTVTSAQKNPTAFYLCASSIDWHLGEETQYFGPGTRLLVL.

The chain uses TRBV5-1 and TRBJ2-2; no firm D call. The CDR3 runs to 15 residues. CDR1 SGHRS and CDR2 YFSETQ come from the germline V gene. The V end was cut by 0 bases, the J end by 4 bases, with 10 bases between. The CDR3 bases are TGCGCCAGCAGCTTGGGACTTCTCATCACCGGGGAGCTGTTTTTT. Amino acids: CASSLGLLITGELFF.

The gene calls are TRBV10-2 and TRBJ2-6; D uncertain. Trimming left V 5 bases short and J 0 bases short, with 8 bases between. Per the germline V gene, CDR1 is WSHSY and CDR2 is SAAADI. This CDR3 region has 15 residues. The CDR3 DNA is TGCGCCAGCAGTCGTGGCCTCTCTGGGGCCAACGTCCTGACTTTC. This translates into CASSRGLSGANVLTF.

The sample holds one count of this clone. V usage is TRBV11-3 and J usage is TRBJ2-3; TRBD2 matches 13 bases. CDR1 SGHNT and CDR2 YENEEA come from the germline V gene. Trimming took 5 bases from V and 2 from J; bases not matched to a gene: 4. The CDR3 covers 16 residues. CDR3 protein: CASSLLAGGVTDTQYF. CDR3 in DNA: TGTGCCAGCAGCCTACTAGCGGGGGGGGTCACAGATACGCAGTATTTT.